One and the same sample provided the 7 T cell receptor beta chains below, sequenced in a study of shared clonotypes between healthy human individuals. TCRdb's table, derived via immunoSEQ multiplex PCR, lists solely in-frame clones and lacks some. Of 2 million or so clones in the sample, roughly 94% are singletons; the top ten hold more than 0.1%. Sequenced input: naive CD4+ T cells sorted from blood. Subset here: CD45RA+ positively selected. The receptor set was obtained from a man aged 18-30 years in good health.

V gene TRBV10-1 combines with J gene TRBJ1-1; D is uncertain. Looked up from germline, CDR1 is WNHNN and CDR2 is SYGVQD (reference sequence). The CDR3 covers 11 residues. V dropped 3 bases and J dropped 11 bases, with 10 bases sitting between them. DNA for the CDR3: TGCGCCAGCAGTGACCGGGGTCCGGCTTTCTTT. It specifies CASSDRGPAFF.

The rearrangement links TRBV2 to TRBJ2-5; D not certain. Germline V lookup: CDR1 SNHLY, CDR2 FYNNEI. The CDR3 runs to 13 residues. The V gene lost 2 bases and the J gene lost 5 bases, with 9 bases spanning the gap. In DNA form, the CDR3 reads TGTGCCAGCAGTGAACCGGGTCAGGAGACCCAGTACTTC. This translates into CASSEPGQETQYF.

This sequence joins TRBV7-9 and TRBJ2-1; a possible D gene is TRBD2 (6 bases). CDR1 and CDR2 from the germline V gene are SEHNR and FQNEAQ (reference sequence). Trimming took off 4 bases at V and 0 bases at J, with 13 bases between the two ends. The CDR3 extends over 16 amino acids. In DNA form, the CDR3 reads TGTGCCAGCAGCTACGACGGGGGACGCTCCTACAATGAGCAGTTCTTC. It translates to CASSYDGGRSYNEQFF.

In regard to this clone: The same CDR3 can be traced to other DNA sequences in this sample. The chain has TRBV5-1 and TRBJ1-5; 8 positions match TRBD1. After removal of 0 bases from V and 5 bases from J, the junction contained 1 base not matched to a gene. Germline assignment: CDR1 SGHRS and CDR2 YFSETQ. The CDR3 loop spans 14 amino acids. In nucleotides, the CDR3 is TGCGCCAGCAGCTTGGCAGGGGGCGATCAGCCCCAGCATTTT. Its protein is CASSLAGGDQPQHF.

V gene TRBV7-2 combines with J gene TRBJ2-5; the D is unclear. The CDR3 runs 14 residues. The ends were cut back, 6 bases at V and 5 bases at J, with 16 bases in the middle. The germline CDR1 and CDR2 sequences are SGHTA and FQGNSA. This CDR3 reads CASRPGGSVETQYF. The DNA for the CDR3 is TGTGCCAGCAGACCCGGCGGCTCAGTGGAGACCCAGTACTTC.

The gene calls are TRBV6-5 and TRBJ2-7, with TRBD1 as a possible D gene (5 bases). With 2 bases removed from V and 4 bases from J, the gap between germline ends came to 9 bases. CDR3 size: 13 residues. From germline, CDR1 is MNHEY and CDR2 SVGAGI. In nucleotides, the CDR3 is TGTGCCAGCAGTTACCAACCAGGGTACGAGCAGTACTTC. It translates to CASSYQPGYEQYF.

The rearrangement uses TRBV4-1 and TRBJ1-2; TRBD1 might be the D (6 bases). CDR1 and CDR2 from the germline V gene are MGHRA and YSYEKL. The CDR3 has 14 amino acids. V was trimmed by 5 bases and J by 4 bases, leaving 14 bases between them. CDR3 in DNA: TGCGCCAGCAGCTCCATACAGGGACTCTATGGCTACACCTTC. Translating it yields CASSSIQGLYGYTF.